This TCR beta chain derives from a study of response to subunit inactivated influenza vaccine. Study outcomes and limitations: Each seasonal influenza vaccination recruits few new T cells, the authors suggested.

This clonotype has more than one count but fewer than ten. Its specificity is not known. TCRdb passed the RT-PCR reads through MiXCR, listing each CDR3 protein once. The table shows fewer than 700,000 distinct CDR3 sequences, with over 10% occurring only once. The CDR3 has 15 amino acids. Trimming took 6 bases from V and 6 from J; bases not matched to a gene: 6. The clonotype was recovered from a middle-aged man who received an inactivated influenza vaccine. The V call is TRBV12-3 or TRBV12-4, the J call TRBJ2-2; TRBD1 agrees at 11 bases. The sample here was PBMCs from blood, taken more than 35 days after vaccination. CDR3 DNA: TGTGCCAGCAGGCGAGGACAGGGGGCGGCCGGGGAGCTGTTTTTT. This encodes CASRRGQGAAGELFF.